The 11 T cell receptor beta chains reported below all come from one sample, sequenced in a study of shared clonotypes between healthy human individuals (TCRdb year 2020). The library was generated by the immunoSEQ multiplex PCR assay. TCRdb provides this immuneACCESS table in a form limited to in-frame rearrangements. Some clones are lacking; in checked studies, under half of them reflect an unresolved V gene, and why the rest are absent is not known. This sample holds roughly 1,600,000 clones; around 98.5% were observed only once. About 0.4% of the sample goes to the ten largest clones. The material sequenced was naive CD4+ T cells sorted from blood. Taken with the paper, the label for cell subset or site translates to: CD45RA+ positively selected. The receptors here all came from a man aged 25 to 40 in good health.

The chain is built from TRBV7-8 and TRBJ2-7, with 7 bases lining up with TRBD2. Losses at the gene ends were 4 bases for V and 2 bases for J; bases not matched to a gene: 8. The CDR3 covers 15 residues. Germline V lookup: CDR1 SGHVS, CDR2 FQNEAQ. The CDR3 DNA is TGTGCCAGCAGCTCCCAGCGGGATGGAACCTACGAGCAGTACTTC. Protein product: CASSSQRDGTYEQYF. Combining the CDR3 with reference TRBV7-8 and TRBJ2-7 gives the whole variable domain GAGVSQSPRYKVAKRGQDVALRCDPISGHVSLFWYQQALGQGPEFLTYFQNEAQLDKSGLPSDRFFAERPEGSVSTLKIQRTQQEDSAVYLCASSSQRDGTYEQYFGPGTRLTVT.

The rearrangement uses TRBV28 and TRBJ2-7, with TRBD2 as a possible D gene (6 bases). Germline loops: CDR1 MDHEN, CDR2 SYDVKM. The CDR3 is 12 amino acids. Trimming pared 5 bases from V and 3 bases from J, leaving 8 bases between. CDR3 coding DNA: TGTGCCAGCAGTGCGGACTACTACGAGCAGTACTTC. Its translation: CASSADYYEQYF.

The rearrangement uses TRBV29-1 and TRBJ2-1; D remains unclear. Trimming cost V 7 bases and J 8 bases, with 12 bases left between them. CDR3 length: 11 amino acids. Per the germline V gene, CDR1 is SQVTM and CDR2 is ANQGSEA. CDR3 DNA sequence: TGCAGCGCCACCCGTGCGGATGAGCAGTTCTTC. Amino acids: CSATRADEQFF.

The V gene is TRBV5-4, the J gene TRBJ1-1; 7 bases line up with TRBD1. CDR3 length equals 12 residues. The germline CDR1 and CDR2 sequences are SGHNT and YYREEE (reference sequence). V shed 9 bases and J 8 bases; nucleotides not matched to a gene: 10. The DNA of the CDR3 is TGTGCCACCAAGAACAGGGGATTGGAAGCTTTCTTT. It specifies CATKNRGLEAFF. Drawing the rest from reference TRBV5-4 and TRBJ1-1, the complete variable domain is ETGVTQSPTHLIKTRGQQVTLRCSSQSGHNTVSWYQQALGQGPQFIFQYYREEENGRGNFPPRFSGLQFPNYSSELNVNALELDDSALYLCATKNRGLEAFFGQGTRLTVV.

In the case of this clone: Other nucleotide sequences from this sample produce the same CDR3. The rearrangement joins TRBV9 to TRBJ2-5, with 7 bases that match TRBD2. Germline-derived CDR1 and CDR2 are SGDLS and YYNGEE. The CDR3 is made up of 13 amino acids. With 0 bases clipped from V and 5 bases from J, the junction kept 1 base outside the gene matches. Written as DNA, the CDR3 is TGTGCCAGCAGCGTAGACGGGAGGGAGACCCAGTACTTC. Protein product: CASSVDGRETQYF.

The J gene is TRBJ1-1, the V gene TRBV5-1; the match to TRBD1 covers 7 bases. The CDR3 loop spans 12 amino acids. V was pared by 9 bases and J by 5 bases, with 7 bases of the junction left unmatched. CDR1 and CDR2 (germline): SGHRS, YFSETQ. CDR3 nucleotides: TGCGCCACCGTTACAGGGGATACTGAAGCTTTCTTT. Its protein is CATVTGDTEAFF.

V and J are TRBV6-1 and TRBJ2-7, with 7 bases that match TRBD1. Germline CDR1 MNHNS, CDR2 SASEGT. This CDR3 has 14 amino acids. Trimming cost V 6 bases and J 5 bases; bases outside gene matches: 10. CDR3 residues: CASSPLQGDNEQYF. The CDR3 nucleotides read TGTGCCAGCAGCCCCCTCCAGGGGGACAACGAGCAGTACTTC.

The rearrangement joins TRBV28 to TRBJ2-7; possibly TRBD1 for D (7 bases). V lost 4 bases to trimming and J lost 7 bases, with 14 bases between them. Germline-derived CDR1 and CDR2 are MDHEN and SYDVKM. CDR3 length: 13 residues. Here the CDR3 DNA reads TGTGCCAGCAGTTCCTCCAGGGGGGCAGAGCAGTACTTC. This codes for CASSSSRGAEQYF.

The gene calls are TRBV29-1 and TRBJ2-1; 13 bases agree with TRBD2. The CDR3 has 16 amino acids. V lost 2 bases to trimming and J lost 8 bases; unmatched junction nucleotides: 9. Germline CDR1 SQVTM, CDR2 ANQGSEA. The CDR3 loop is CSVELGLAGVQHEQFF. CDR3 DNA: TGCAGCGTTGAACTCGGACTAGCGGGAGTACAGCATGAGCAGTTCTTC.

In nucleotides, the CDR3 is TGCAGCGTTGCCCCTTTAGCGAACACTGAAGCTTTCTTT. The encoded protein is CSVAPLANTEAFF. This chain links TRBV29-1 with TRBJ1-1, with D unresolved. The V end lost 4 bases, the J end lost 1 base, and 10 bases lay between the germline ends. CDR1 and CDR2 (germline): SQVTM, ANQGSEA. CDR3 length equals 13 residues.

This chain connects TRBV2 to TRBJ2-7, with unresolved D. Germline V gene sequence: CDR1 SNHLY, CDR2 FYNNEI. V lost 6 bases and J 4 bases, leaving 10 bases between the germline ends. This CDR3 contains 12 residues. The CDR3 loop is CASRLDVYEQYF. The CDR3 nucleotides are TGTGCCAGCAGATTAGACGTATACGAGCAGTACTTC. The full variable domain, rest sourced from reference TRBV2 and TRBJ2-7, is EPEVTQTPSHQVTQMGQEVILRCVPISNHLYFYWYRQILGQKVEFLVSFYNNEISEKSEIFDDQFSVERPDGSNFTLKIRSTKLEDSAMYFCASRLDVYEQYFGPGTRLTVT.